The next 13 T cell receptor beta chains were all read from a single sample in a study of CD8 T cells in ankylosing spondylitis (dated 2017 in TCRdb). Receptors were amplified or captured by 5' RACE. TCRdb names Illumina HiSeq 2500 as the instrument used. TCRdb redid the processing of the public reads, applying fastp at Q25 and MiXCR, and retained in-frame beta chains. Every distinct CDR3 protein forms one entry, paired with its most common genes and DNA. In all, the sample holds around 150,000 distinct CDR3 sequences, and around 17% of those were seen once. Clones ranked in the top ten supply over 7.5% of the sample. The sample was blood, either unsorted or a sorted T cell fraction (not recorded which). These receptors were obtained from a male donor with ankylosing spondylitis or in good health (not recorded which).

In this sample, this clonotype turned up a few times. At one of its ends the junction is not consistent with the germline gene, which may arise from a read error. The rearrangement joins TRBV5-1 to TRBJ2-7, with 8 bases that match TRBD1. This CDR3 spans 15 amino acids. The germline gives CDR1 SGHRS, CDR2 YFSETQ. The CDR3 DNA reads as TGCGCCAGCACCTTGGGACACAGGGGGTCCTACGAGCAGTACTTC. It specifies CASTLGHRGSYEQYF.

This clonotype was recorded a few times. This chain links TRBV3-1 with TRBJ1-2; TRBD1 aligns across 12 bases. Losses at the gene ends were 0 bases for V and 8 bases for J; bases not matched to a gene: 7. Germline CDR1 and CDR2: LGHDT and YNNKEL (reference sequence). CDR3 length: 16 amino acids. The CDR3 sequence: CASSQDWGQGAGGYTF. The CDR3 DNA sequence: TGTGCCAGCAGCCAAGATTGGGGACAGGGGGCGGGAGGCTACACCTTC.

The genes are TRBV28 and TRBJ2-1; D is undetermined. The CDR3 length is 14 residues. Germline assignment: CDR1 MDHEN and CDR2 SYDVKM. Trimming left V 4 bases short and J 3 bases short, with 10 bases between. CDR3 region: CASSSPSYYNEQFF. The CDR3 DNA reads as TGTGCCAGCAGTTCCCCCTCTTACTACAATGAGCAGTTCTTC.

The CDR3 coding sequence is TGCGCCAGCAGCCTAGATCACACGAACACTGAAGCTTTCTTT. It encodes CASSLDHTNTEAFF. The chain couples TRBV5-1 to TRBJ1-1, with D unresolved. V was pared by 4 bases and J by 1 base, with 11 bases between. Looked up from germline, CDR1 is SGHRS and CDR2 is YFSETQ. CDR3 length: 14 residues.

The CDR3 sequence: CASSLGGAIAKNIQYF. Written as DNA, the CDR3 is TGCGCCAGCAGCTTAGGAGGGGCGATAGCCAAAAACATTCAGTACTTC. This chain joins TRBV5-1 and TRBJ2-4, with D possibly matching TRBD2 (6 bases). The CDR3 runs 16 residues. CDR1 SGHRS and CDR2 YFSETQ come from the germline V gene. V was shortened by 2 bases and J by 0 bases, with 12 bases between the two germline ends.

This clonotype has at least ten counts. The chain recombines TRBV6-6 with TRBJ1-5, with D unclear. The CDR3 runs to 13 residues. Germline-derived CDR1 and CDR2 are MNHNY and SVGAGI (reference sequence). Trimming cost V 1 base and J 6 bases, with 7 bases left between them. The CDR3 region is CASSYLGGQPQHF. CDR3 coding DNA: TGTGCCAGCAGTTACTTGGGTGGTCAGCCCCAGCATTTT.

The V call is TRBV5-1, the J call TRBJ1-1; D is unresolved. The CDR3 sequence is 15 residues long. Germline V gene data show CDR1 as SGHRS and CDR2 as YFSETQ. Trimming removed 4 bases at V and 2 bases at J, with 15 bases between. The chain's CDR3 is CASSLDPQSNTEAFF. As DNA, the CDR3 is TGCGCCAGCAGCCTCGACCCCCAATCTAACACTGAAGCTTTCTTT.

At least ten counts were recorded for this clonotype. The chain combines TRBV2 with TRBJ1-6; TRBD1 agrees at 8 bases. Looked up from germline, CDR1 is SNHLY and CDR2 is FYNNEI. The CDR3 covers 18 residues. Trimming at V came to 6 bases and at J to 0 bases, leaving 10 bases not matched to a gene. The CDR3 bases are TGTGCCAGCAGATACGGGACAGGAGAAAGCTCCTATAATTCACCCCTCCACTTT. Its protein product is CASRYGTGESSYNSPLHF.

This clonotype was observed at least ten times. The chain joins TRBV20-1 to TRBJ2-3; 9 bases line up with TRBD2. Germline loops: CDR1 DFQATT, CDR2 SNEGSKA (reference sequence). With 6 bases clipped from V and 4 bases from J, the junction kept 11 bases outside the gene matches. The CDR3 sequence is 15 residues long. The CDR3 nucleotides read TGCAGTGCACCAGATGGCGGGAGGGCGGCAGATACGCAGTATTTT. Translating it yields CSAPDGGRAADTQYF.

This clonotype was found many times. The rearrangement uses TRBV11-1 and TRBJ2-3; D is uncertain. V was shortened by 3 bases and J by 4 bases, with 5 bases between the two germline ends. This CDR3 has 12 residues. Germline assignment: CDR1 SGHAT and CDR2 FQDESV (reference sequence). Here the CDR3 reads CASSFAADTQYF. CDR3 in DNA: TGTGCCAGCAGCTTTGCGGCAGATACGCAGTATTTT.

The V call is TRBV4-2, the J call TRBJ2-1, with D perhaps TRBD2 (7 bases). The V gene lost 0 bases and the J gene lost 6 bases, with 18 bases spanning the gap. The CDR3 is 17 residues long. The germline V gene has CDR1 LGHNA and CDR2 YNFKEQ. This CDR3 reads CASSQDWYGGPFNEQFF. In DNA, the CDR3 is TGTGCCAGCAGCCAAGATTGGTACGGGGGGCCCTTCAATGAGCAGTTCTTC.

This clonotype was found a few times. The chain couples TRBV28 to TRBJ2-1, with 9 bases that match TRBD2. This CDR3 has 14 amino acids. The V segment lost 8 bases and the J segment 2 bases; nucleotides outside the gene matches: 4. Germline CDR1 is MDHEN and CDR2 is SYDVKM. CDR3 bases: TGTGCCAGCCTTAGCGGGAGCACCTACAATGAGCAGTTCTTC. Encoded protein: CASLSGSTYNEQFF.

This clonotype appeared many times. The chain employs TRBV20-1 and TRBJ2-2; the D is unclear. Trimming shortened V by 0 bases and J by 4 bases, and 6 bases separated the two germline ends. The CDR3 totals 13 residues. Germline CDR1 is DFQATT and CDR2 is SNEGSKA (reference sequence). The CDR3 sequence is CSAREGSTGELFF. In DNA form, the CDR3 reads TGCAGTGCTAGAGAGGGGTCCACCGGGGAGCTGTTTTTT.